A selection of T cell receptor beta chains follows, all from one sample in a study of CD8 T cells in ankylosing spondylitis. TCRdb called the 5' RACE reads again in MiXCR, with one record for every CDR3 protein. The sample lists under 250,000 distinct CDR3 sequences, over 30% occurring once. Sequenced input: blood, either unsorted or a sorted T cell fraction (not recorded which). These receptors were taken from a male donor with ankylosing spondylitis or in good health (not recorded which). Both conserved end residues are part of each CDR3. The D gene is left open where the match is weak. Clone size is given for some rows only: seen once, a few or many times, or a class if the clone is expanded.

D	V	length	size	J	DNA	CDR3
-	TRBV15	17	-	TRBJ2-6	TGTGCCACCAGCAGTGAGGGGTATGGCTCTGGGGCCAACGTCCTGACTTTC	CATSSEGYGSGANVLTF
TRBD1	TRBV27	15	few	TRBJ1-6	TGTGCCAGCAGTTACTCCCGGGACAGGGTGTCACCCCTCCACTTT	CASSYSRDRVSPLHF
-	TRBV11-1	18	-	TRBJ1-4	TGTGCCAGCAGCATCACATCCGGGACACGAGCAACTAATGAAAAACTGTTTTTT	CASSITSGTRATNEKLFF
-	TRBV5-1	15	once	TRBJ2-2	TGCGCCAGCAGCCTCCTGGCCCCGAACACCGGGGAGCTGTTTTTT	CASSLLAPNTGELFF
-	TRBV10-3	13	-	TRBJ2-1	TGTGCCATCAGTGAGGAGGGGGACAATGAGCAGTTCTTC	CAISEEGDNEQFF
-	TRBV11-2	13	few	TRBJ2-3	TGTGCCAGCAGCTTAGATCGGGGCTATACGCAGTATTTT	CASSLDRGYTQYF
-	TRBV27	16	few	TRBJ1-4	TGTGCCAGCAGCCCCCTCCTGACAGCCACAAATGAAAAACTGTTTTTT	CASSPLLTATNEKLFF
-	TRBV20-1	13	-	TRBJ2-3	TGCAGTGCTGATGGACGGGGCACAGATACGCAGTATTTT	CSADGRGTDTQYF
-	TRBV6-5	13	-	TRBJ1-2	TGTGCCAGCAGTTACTCTGGGACCTATGGCTACACCTTC	CASSYSGTYGYTF
TRBD1	TRBV6-1	15	-	TRBJ2-7	TGTGCCAGTCCCCGGCCGGGACAGTTCCTTTACGAGCAGTACTTC	CASPRPGQFLYEQYF
-	TRBV9	13	-	TRBJ1-1	TGTGCCAGCAGCCAGGGACAGAACACTGAAGCTTTCTTT	CASSQGQNTEAFF
-	TRBV20-1	13	few	TRBJ1-6	TGCAGTGCGGGGTTGTCCTATAATTCACCCCTCCACTTT	CSAGLSYNSPLHF
-	TRBV2	17	-	TRBJ1-3	TGTGCCAGCAAGATCTCCTGGGCCCATACCTCTGGAAACACCATATATTTT	CASKISWAHTSGNTIYF
-	TRBV12-3/TRBV12-4	13	few	TRBJ2-7	TGTGCCAGCGGGGGCAGGGGCCAATACGAGCAGTACTTC	CASGGRGQYEQYF
TRBD1	TRBV12-3/TRBV12-4	15	few	TRBJ1-4	TGTGCCAGCAGCCCCTTACAGGGGGCGCTTGAAAAACTGTTTTTT	CASSPLQGALEKLFF
-	TRBV12-3/TRBV12-4	12	-	TRBJ2-3	TGTGCCAGCAGTCCCCGGTGGGATACGCAGTATTTT	CASSPRWDTQYF
-	TRBV5-1	13	-	TRBJ2-7	TGCGCCAGCAGCGGGGGACGGTCTCGGGAGCAGTACTTC	CASSGGRSREQYF
-	TRBV29-1	14	-	TRBJ2-1	TGCAGCGTCCGTGGGGGGAGCTCCTACAATGAGCAGTTCTTC	CSVRGGSSYNEQFF
-	TRBV20-1	13	few	TRBJ2-7	TGCAGTGCTAGAGATCGAGGCCTCTGGGAGCAGTACTTC	CSARDRGLWEQYF
TRBD1	TRBV12-3/TRBV12-4	14	few	TRBJ1-4	TGTGCCAGCAGTCTCGGACAGGGTACCGAAAAACTGTTTTTT	CASSLGQGTEKLFF
-	TRBV3-1	15	-	TRBJ1-1	TGTGCCAGCAGCCAAGACCGTCTTATGAACACTGAAGCTTTCTTT	CASSQDRLMNTEAFF
TRBD1	TRBV6-1	16	few	TRBJ1-4	TGTGCCAGCGGAGGGGGCCTAGGGGGGGATGGGGAAAAACTGTTTTTT	CASGGGLGGDGEKLFF
-	TRBV29-1	15	once	TRBJ2-7	TGCAGCGTTGAAGAGGGGGCGAGCAGCTCCTACGAGCAGTACTTC	CSVEEGASSSYEQYF
TRBD1	TRBV10-3	14	many	TRBJ2-7	TGTGCCATCACCTCGGACAGGGGGCAAAACGAGCAGTACTTC	CAITSDRGQNEQYF
TRBD1	TRBV9	14	-	TRBJ2-7	TGTGCCGGCGACCCTTCGGACAGGGACAACGAGCAGTACTTC	CAGDPSDRDNEQYF
-	TRBV3-1	13	-	TRBJ2-3	TGTGCCAGCAGCCAGGATCAAACAGATACGCAGTATTTT	CASSQDQTDTQYF
-	TRBV2	12	-	TRBJ1-2	TGTGCCAGCAGTGAACCTCTTGGTGGCTACACCTTC	CASSEPLGGYTF
TRBD2	TRBV20-1	14	-	TRBJ2-3	TGCAGTGCAGAGGGGACTAGCGGCCCAGATACGCAGTATTTT	CSAEGTSGPDTQYF
TRBD1	TRBV20-1	12	many	TRBJ1-1	TGCAGTGCTCAGGGGGGAGACCCTGAAGCTTTCTTT	CSAQGGDPEAFF
-	TRBV27	14	-	TRBJ1-5	TGTGCCAGCAGTTGGGCAGCCAACAATCAGCCCCAGCATTTT	CASSWAANNQPQHF
-	TRBV28	14	-	TRBJ2-7	TGTGCCAGCAGTTTAATCCGACAGTTCTACGAGCAGTACTTC	CASSLIRQFYEQYF
-	TRBV15	14	-	TRBJ2-7	TGTGCCACCAGCAAAGCCCCGGGGCCCTCGGGACAGTACTTC	CATSKAPGPSGQYF
-	TRBV12-3/TRBV12-4	13	-	TRBJ1-4	TGTGCCAGCAGTTGGGACAATAATGAAAAACTGTTTTTT	CASSWDNNEKLFF
TRBD1	TRBV12-3/TRBV12-4	13	few	TRBJ2-1	TGTGCCAGCAGTTCCGGACAGGGCTTTGAGCAGTTCTTC	CASSSGQGFEQFF
-	TRBV6-5	14	few	TRBJ1-4	TGTGCCAGCAGTTGGGTTGCAACTAATGAAAAACTGTTTTTT	CASSWVATNEKLFF
-	TRBV7-9	14	-	TRBJ1-3	TGTGCCTTATGGGCAGCGGTCTCTGGAAACACCATATATTTT	CALWAAVSGNTIYF
-	TRBV7-2	17	-	TRBJ2-6	TGTGCCAGCAGCTCCCCTGGGGGGCCGGAGGGGGCCAACGTCCTGACTTTC	CASSSPGGPEGANVLTF